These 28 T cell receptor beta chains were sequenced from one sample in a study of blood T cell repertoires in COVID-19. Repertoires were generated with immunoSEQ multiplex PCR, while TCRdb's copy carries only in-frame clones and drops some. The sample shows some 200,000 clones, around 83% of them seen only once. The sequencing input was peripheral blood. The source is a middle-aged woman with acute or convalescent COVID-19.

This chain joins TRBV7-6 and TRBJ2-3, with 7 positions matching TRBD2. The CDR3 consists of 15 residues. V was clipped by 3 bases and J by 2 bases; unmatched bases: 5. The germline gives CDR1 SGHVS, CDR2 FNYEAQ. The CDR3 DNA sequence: TGTGCCAGCAGCTTCAGCGGGGCCTACACAGATACGCAGTATTTT. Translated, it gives CASSFSGAYTDTQYF.

CDR3 in DNA: TGTGCCAGCACCACTAGCGGGAGGGCCCACACCGGGGAGCTGTTTTTT. It translates to CASTTSGRAHTGELFF. The chain joins TRBV28 to TRBJ2-2; 13 bases are a match to TRBD2. This CDR3 has 16 residues. J gave up 3 bases and V 7 bases, and 5 bases lay outside the gene matches. Germline CDR1 reads MDHEN; CDR2 reads SYDVKM.

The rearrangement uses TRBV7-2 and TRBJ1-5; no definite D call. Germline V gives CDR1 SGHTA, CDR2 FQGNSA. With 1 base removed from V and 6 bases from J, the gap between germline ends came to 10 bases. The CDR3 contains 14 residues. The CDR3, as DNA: TGTGCCAGCAGCTTAGGTGGTCTCGGTCAGCCCCAGCATTTT. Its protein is CASSLGGLGQPQHF.

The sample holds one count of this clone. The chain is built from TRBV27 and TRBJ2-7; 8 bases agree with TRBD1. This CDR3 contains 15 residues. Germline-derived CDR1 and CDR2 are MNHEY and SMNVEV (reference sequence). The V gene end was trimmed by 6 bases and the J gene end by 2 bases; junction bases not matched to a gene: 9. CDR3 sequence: CASSPDRGIAYEQYF. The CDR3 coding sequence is TGTGCCAGCAGCCCCGACAGGGGAATAGCCTACGAGCAGTACTTC.

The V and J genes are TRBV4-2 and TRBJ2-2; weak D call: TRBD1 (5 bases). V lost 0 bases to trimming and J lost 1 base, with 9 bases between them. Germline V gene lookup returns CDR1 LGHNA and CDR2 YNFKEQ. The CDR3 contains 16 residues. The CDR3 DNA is TGTGCCAGCAGCCAAGATAGGCAGGGGAACACCGGGGAGCTGTTTTTT. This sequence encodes CASSQDRQGNTGELFF.

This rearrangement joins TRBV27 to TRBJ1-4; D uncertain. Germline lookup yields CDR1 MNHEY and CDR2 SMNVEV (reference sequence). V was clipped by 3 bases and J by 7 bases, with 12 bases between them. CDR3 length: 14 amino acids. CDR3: CASSFGNEGEKLFF. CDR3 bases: TGTGCCAGCAGTTTCGGGAACGAGGGTGAAAAACTGTTTTTT.

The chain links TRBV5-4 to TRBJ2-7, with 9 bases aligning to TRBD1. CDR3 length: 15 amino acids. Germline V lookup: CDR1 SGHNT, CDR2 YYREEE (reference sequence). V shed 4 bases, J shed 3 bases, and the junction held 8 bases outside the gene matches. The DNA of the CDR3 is TGTGCCAGCAGCCTAGGACAGGGGACCCTCTACGAGCAGTACTTC. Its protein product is CASSLGQGTLYEQYF.

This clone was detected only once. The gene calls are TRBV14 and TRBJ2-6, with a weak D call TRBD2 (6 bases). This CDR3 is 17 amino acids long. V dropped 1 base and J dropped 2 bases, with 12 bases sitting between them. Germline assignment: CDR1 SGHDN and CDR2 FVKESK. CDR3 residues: CASSQGQAGTGANVLTF. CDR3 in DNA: TGTGCCAGCAGCCAAGGCCAGGCGGGGACTGGGGCCAACGTCCTGACTTTC.

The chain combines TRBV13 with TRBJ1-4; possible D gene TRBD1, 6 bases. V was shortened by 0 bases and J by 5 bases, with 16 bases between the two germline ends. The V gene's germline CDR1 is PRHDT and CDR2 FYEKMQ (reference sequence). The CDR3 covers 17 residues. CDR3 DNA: TGTGCCAGCAGCTTAGGCCTAACTGGGGGCGCAAATGAAAAACTGTTTTTT. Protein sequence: CASSLGLTGGANEKLFF.

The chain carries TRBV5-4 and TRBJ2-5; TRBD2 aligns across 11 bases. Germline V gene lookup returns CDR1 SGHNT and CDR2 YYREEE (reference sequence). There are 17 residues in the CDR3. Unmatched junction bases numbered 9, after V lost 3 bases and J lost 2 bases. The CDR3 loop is CASSSLASGGSQETQYF. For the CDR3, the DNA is TGTGCCAGCAGCTCGTTAGCTAGCGGGGGGTCACAAGAGACCCAGTACTTC.

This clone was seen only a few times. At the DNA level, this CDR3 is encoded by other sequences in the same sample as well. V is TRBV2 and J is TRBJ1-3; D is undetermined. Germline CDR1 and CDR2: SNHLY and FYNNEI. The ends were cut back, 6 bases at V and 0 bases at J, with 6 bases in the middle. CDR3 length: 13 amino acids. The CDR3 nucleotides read TGTGCCAGCAGCCGGGACTCTGGAAACACCATATATTTT. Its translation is CASSRDSGNTIYF.

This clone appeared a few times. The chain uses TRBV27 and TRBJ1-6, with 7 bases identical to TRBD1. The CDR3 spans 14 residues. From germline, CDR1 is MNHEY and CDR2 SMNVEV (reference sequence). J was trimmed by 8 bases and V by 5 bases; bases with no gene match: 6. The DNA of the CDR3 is TGTGCCAGCAGTCAACAGGGACAGTATTCACCCCTCCACTTT. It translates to CASSQQGQYSPLHF.

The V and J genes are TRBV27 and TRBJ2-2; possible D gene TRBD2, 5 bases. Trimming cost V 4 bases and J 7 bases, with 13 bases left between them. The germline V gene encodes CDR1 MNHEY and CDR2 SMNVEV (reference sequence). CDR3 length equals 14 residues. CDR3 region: CASSSRPAGGELFF. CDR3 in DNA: TGTGCCAGCAGTTCCCGTCCCGCGGGCGGGGAGCTGTTTTTT.

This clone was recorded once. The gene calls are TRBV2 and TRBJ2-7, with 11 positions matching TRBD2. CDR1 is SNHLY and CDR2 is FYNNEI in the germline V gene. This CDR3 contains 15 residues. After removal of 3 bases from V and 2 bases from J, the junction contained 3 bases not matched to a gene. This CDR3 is CASSDLGLAAYEQYF. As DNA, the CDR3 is TGTGCCAGCAGTGACCTGGGACTAGCGGCCTACGAGCAGTACTTC. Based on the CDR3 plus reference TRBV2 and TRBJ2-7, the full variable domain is EPEVTQTPSHQVTQMGQEVILRCVPISNHLYFYWYRQILGQKVEFLVSFYNNEISEKSEIFDDQFSVERPDGSNFTLKIRSTKLEDSAMYFCASSDLGLAAYEQYFGPGTRLTVT.

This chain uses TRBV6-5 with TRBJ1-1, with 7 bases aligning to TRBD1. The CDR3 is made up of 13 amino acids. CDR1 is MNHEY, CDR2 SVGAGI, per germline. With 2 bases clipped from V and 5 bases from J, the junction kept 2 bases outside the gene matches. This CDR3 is CASSYGGQTEAFF. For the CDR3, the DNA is TGTGCCAGCAGTTACGGGGGACAGACTGAAGCTTTCTTT.

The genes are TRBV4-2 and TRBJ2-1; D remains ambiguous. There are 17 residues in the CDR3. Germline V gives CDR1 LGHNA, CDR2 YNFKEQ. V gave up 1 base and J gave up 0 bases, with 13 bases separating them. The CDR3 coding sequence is TGTGCCAGCAGCCAAGCCCCGGCAGCTAGCTCCTACAATGAGCAGTTCTTC. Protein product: CASSQAPAASSYNEQFF.

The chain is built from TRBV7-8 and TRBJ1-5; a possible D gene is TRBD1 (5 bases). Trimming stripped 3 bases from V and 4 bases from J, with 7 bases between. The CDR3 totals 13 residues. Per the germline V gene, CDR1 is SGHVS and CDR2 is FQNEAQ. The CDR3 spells CASSLSGNQPQHF. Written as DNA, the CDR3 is TGTGCCAGCAGCTTGTCAGGGAATCAGCCCCAGCATTTT.

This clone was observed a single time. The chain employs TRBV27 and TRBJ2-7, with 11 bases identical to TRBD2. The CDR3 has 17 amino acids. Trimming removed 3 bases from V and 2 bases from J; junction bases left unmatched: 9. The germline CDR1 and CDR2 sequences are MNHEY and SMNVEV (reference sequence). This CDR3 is CASSLAGLADPPYEQYF. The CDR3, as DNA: TGTGCCAGCAGTTTGGCGGGACTAGCGGATCCCCCCTACGAGCAGTACTTC.

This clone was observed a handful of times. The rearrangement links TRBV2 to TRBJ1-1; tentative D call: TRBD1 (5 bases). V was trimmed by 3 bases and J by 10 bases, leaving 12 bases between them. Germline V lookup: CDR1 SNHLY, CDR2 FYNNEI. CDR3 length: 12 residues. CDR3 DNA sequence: TGTGCCAGCAGTGACCCGGGGGTGGTAGCTTTCTTT. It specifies CASSDPGVVAFF.

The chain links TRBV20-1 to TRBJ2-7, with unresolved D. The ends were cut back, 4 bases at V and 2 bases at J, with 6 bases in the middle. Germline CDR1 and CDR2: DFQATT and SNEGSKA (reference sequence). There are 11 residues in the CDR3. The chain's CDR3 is CSATVAYEQYF. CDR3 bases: TGCAGTGCTACGGTGGCCTACGAGCAGTACTTC.

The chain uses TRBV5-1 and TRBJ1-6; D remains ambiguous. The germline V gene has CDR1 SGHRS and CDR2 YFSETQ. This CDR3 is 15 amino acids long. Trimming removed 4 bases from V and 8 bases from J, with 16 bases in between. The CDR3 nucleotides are TGCGCCAGCAGCGAGACCGCCGGGTGGGATTCACCCCTCCACTTT. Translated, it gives CASSETAGWDSPLHF.

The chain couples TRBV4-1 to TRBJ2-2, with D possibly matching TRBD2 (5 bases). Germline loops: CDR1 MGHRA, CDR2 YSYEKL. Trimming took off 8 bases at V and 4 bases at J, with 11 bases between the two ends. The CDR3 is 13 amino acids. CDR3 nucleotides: TGCGCCAGCGAGGGATTCGGCACCGGGGAGCTGTTTTTT. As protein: CASEGFGTGELFF.

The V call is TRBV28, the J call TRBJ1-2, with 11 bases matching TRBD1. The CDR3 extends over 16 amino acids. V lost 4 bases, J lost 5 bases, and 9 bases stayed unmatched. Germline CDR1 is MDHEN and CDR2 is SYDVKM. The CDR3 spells CASSSGQGVWGYGYTF. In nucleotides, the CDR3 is TGTGCCAGCAGTTCGGGACAGGGGGTCTGGGGTTATGGCTACACCTTC.

CDR3 residues: CASSKLSSITGELFF. For the CDR3, the DNA is TGTGCCAGCAGTAAACTGTCTAGCATCACCGGGGAGCTGTTTTTT. The chain recombines TRBV6-2 or TRBV6-3 with TRBJ2-2; tentatively, D is TRBD2 (5 bases). Germline V gene data show CDR1 as MNHEY and CDR2 as SVGEGT. With 5 bases removed from V and 4 bases from J, the gap between germline ends came to 14 bases. The CDR3 is 15 residues long.

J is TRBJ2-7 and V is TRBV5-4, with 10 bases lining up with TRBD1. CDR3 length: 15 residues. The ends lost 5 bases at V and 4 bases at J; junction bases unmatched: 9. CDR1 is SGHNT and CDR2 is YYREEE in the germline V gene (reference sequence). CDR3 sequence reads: CASRPGQGRTYEQYF. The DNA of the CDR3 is TGTGCCAGCAGGCCGGGACAGGGGAGGACATACGAGCAGTACTTC.

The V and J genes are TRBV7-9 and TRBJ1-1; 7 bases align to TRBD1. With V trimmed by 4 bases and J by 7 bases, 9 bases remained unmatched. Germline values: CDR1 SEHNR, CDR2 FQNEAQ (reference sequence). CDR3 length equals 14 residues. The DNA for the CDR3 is TGTGCCAGCAGCTCCTCGGGGACAGCGATTGAAGCTTTCTTT. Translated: CASSSSGTAIEAFF.

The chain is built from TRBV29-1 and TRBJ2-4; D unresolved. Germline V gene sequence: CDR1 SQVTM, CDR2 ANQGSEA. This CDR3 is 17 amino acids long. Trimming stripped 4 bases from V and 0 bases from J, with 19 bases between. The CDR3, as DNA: TGCAGCGTTGCAGGTTCCAGCTCCTCCCCAGCCAAAAACATTCAGTACTTC. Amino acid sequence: CSVAGSSSSPAKNIQYF.

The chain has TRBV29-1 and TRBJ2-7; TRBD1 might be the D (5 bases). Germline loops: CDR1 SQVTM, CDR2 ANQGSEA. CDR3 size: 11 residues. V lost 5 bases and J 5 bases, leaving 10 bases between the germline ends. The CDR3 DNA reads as TGCAGCGTTCACAAGGGGCACGAGCAGTACTTC. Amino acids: CSVHKGHEQYF.